These 8 T cell receptor beta chains originate from one sample sequenced in a study of blood T cell repertoires in COVID-19. Some clones are missing from TCRdb's copy, which holds only in-frame ones; the method was immunoSEQ multiplex PCR. Of approximately 330,000 clones listed, approximately 86% are singletons. Sequencing input: PBMCs or T cells enriched from blood (not recorded which). The receptor source for this set is a woman in her 40s with acute COVID-19.

The V gene is TRBV7-2, the J gene TRBJ1-2; no definite D call. The CDR3 contains 14 residues. Trimming shortened V by 3 bases and J by 5 bases, and 13 bases separated the two germline ends. Germline CDR1 and CDR2: SGHTA and FQGNSA. The CDR3 coding sequence is TGTGCCAGCAGCTTTTCGAGAAGCCAATATGGCTACACCTTC. Protein sequence: CASSFSRSQYGYTF.

The chain links TRBV7-2 to TRBJ1-2; D ambiguous. This CDR3 is 13 amino acids long. CDR1 is SGHTA, CDR2 FQGNSA, per germline. V lost 4 bases and J lost 6, with 12 bases in between. Written as DNA, the CDR3 is TGTGCCAGCAGCTCCATCTCGACAAATGGCTACACCTTC. Its translation is CASSSISTNGYTF. The full variable domain, completed using reference TRBV7-2 and TRBJ1-2, is GAGVSQSPSNKVTEKGKDVELRCDPISGHTALYWYRQSLGQGLEFLIYFQGNSAPDKSGLPSDRFSAERTGGSVSTLTIQRTQQEDSAVYLCASSSISTNGYTFGSGTRLTVV.

V gene TRBV19 combines with J gene TRBJ1-5; D not certain. Germline CDR1 reads LNHDA; CDR2 reads SQIVND (reference sequence). Between the trimmed V and J ends, which lost 3 bases and 0 bases, there was a span of 12 bases. This CDR3 has 16 residues. In DNA form, the CDR3 reads TGTGCCAGTAGTATTGGAGCGCTACTTAGCAATCAGCCCCAGCATTTT. This encodes CASSIGALLSNQPQHF.

The V call is TRBV5-1, the J call TRBJ2-7; 8 bases fit TRBD1. Germline trimming cut 3 bases from V and 4 bases from J; bases unmatched to any gene: 6. CDR1 and CDR2 from the germline V gene are SGHRS and YFSETQ. The CDR3 runs 14 residues. CDR3 loop: CASSWRTGQYEQYF. CDR3 DNA sequence: TGCGCCAGCAGCTGGAGGACAGGGCAGTACGAGCAGTACTTC.

This clone was counted a few times. The rearrangement joins TRBV7-9 to TRBJ1-2, with TRBD1 matching over 7 bases. The germline CDR1 and CDR2 sequences are SEHNR and FQNEAQ (reference sequence). The V segment lost 8 bases and the J segment 1 base; nucleotides outside the gene matches: 4. The CDR3 covers 13 residues. CDR3 sequence reads: CASCRQGNYGYTF. CDR3 bases: TGTGCCAGCTGCCGACAGGGTAACTATGGCTACACCTTC.

The genes are TRBV19 and TRBJ1-1, with D perhaps TRBD1 (5 bases). The ends were cut back, 3 bases at V and 0 bases at J, with 11 bases in the middle. Germline V gene sequence: CDR1 LNHDA, CDR2 SQIVND (reference sequence). The CDR3 runs to 15 residues. The CDR3 DNA follows: TGTGCCAGTAGTATGTCAGGGCTGCTGAACACTGAAGCTTTCTTT. It codes for CASSMSGLLNTEAFF.

The chain carries TRBV6-1 and TRBJ1-5, with 12 bases lining up with TRBD1. The CDR3 loop spans 16 amino acids. V trimming: 2 bases; J trimming: 7 bases; junction bases outside the gene matches: 6. Germline CDR1 reads MNHNS; CDR2 reads SASEGT. This chain's CDR3 is CASSESRGTGGQPQHF. CDR3 nucleotides: TGTGCCAGCAGTGAATCACGGGGGACAGGGGGCCAGCCCCAGCATTTT.

The rearrangement uses TRBV7-2 and TRBJ1-3; 12 positions match TRBD1. In germline, CDR1 is SGHTA, CDR2 FQGNSA. With V trimmed by 1 base and J by 15 bases, 10 bases remained unmatched. CDR3 length: 15 amino acids. The CDR3 DNA sequence: TGTGCCAGCAGCTTAGGGGGACAGGGGGCCATCCTCGCATATTTT. Its translation is CASSLGGQGAILAYF.